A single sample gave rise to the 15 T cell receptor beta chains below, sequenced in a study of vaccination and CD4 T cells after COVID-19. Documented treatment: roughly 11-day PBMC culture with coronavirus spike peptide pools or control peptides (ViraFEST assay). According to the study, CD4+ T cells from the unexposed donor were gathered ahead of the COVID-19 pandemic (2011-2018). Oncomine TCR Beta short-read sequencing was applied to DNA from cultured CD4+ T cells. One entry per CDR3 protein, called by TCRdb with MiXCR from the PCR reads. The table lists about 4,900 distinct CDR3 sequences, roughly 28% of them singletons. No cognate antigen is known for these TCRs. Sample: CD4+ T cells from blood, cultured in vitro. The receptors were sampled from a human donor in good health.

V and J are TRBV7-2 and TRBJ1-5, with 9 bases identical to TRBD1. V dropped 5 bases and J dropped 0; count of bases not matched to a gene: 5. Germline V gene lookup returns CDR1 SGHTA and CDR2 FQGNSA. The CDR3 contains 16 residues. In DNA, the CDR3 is TGTGCCAGCAGCCCACAGGGGGCTGATAGCAATCAGCCCCAGCATTTT. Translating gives CASSPQGADSNQPQHF.

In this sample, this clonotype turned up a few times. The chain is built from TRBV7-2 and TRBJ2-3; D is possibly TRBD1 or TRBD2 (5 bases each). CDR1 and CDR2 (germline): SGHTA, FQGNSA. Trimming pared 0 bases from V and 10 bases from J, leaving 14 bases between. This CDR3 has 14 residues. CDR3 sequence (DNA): TGTGCCAGCAGCTTAGCGAGTGGGGCGGGTGCGCAGTATTTT. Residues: CASSLASGAGAQYF.

The DNA of the CDR3 is TGTGCCAGCAGGTATTGGGGGTTTGCCTACAATGAGCAGTTCTTC. The encoded protein is CASRYWGFAYNEQFF. The chain has TRBV6-2 or TRBV6-3 and TRBJ2-1; D could derive from TRBD1 or TRBD2 (5 bases each). The CDR3 sequence is 15 residues long. V shed 6 bases and J shed 2 bases, with 14 bases lying between them. CDR1 and CDR2 (germline): MNHEY, SVGEGT.

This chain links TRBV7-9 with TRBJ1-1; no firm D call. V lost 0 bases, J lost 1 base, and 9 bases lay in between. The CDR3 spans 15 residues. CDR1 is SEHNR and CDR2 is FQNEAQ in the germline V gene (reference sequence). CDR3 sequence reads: CASSLAIRGNTEAFF. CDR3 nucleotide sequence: TGTGCCAGCAGCTTAGCCATTCGGGGGAACACTGAAGCTTTCTTT.

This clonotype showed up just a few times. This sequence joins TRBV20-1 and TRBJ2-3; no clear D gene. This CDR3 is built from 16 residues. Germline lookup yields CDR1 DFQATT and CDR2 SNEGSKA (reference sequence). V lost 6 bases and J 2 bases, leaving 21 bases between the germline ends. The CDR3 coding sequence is TGCAGTGCCCCAATATGGTTTTTCGAGATCACAGATACGCAGTATTTT. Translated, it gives CSAPIWFFEITDTQYF.

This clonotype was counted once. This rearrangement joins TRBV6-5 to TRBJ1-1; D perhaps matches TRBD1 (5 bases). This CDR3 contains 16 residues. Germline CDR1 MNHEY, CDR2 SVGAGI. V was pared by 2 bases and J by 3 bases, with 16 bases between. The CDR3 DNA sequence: TGTGCCAGCAGTTACGGGGGTTTCGGGGGGGACACTGAAGCTTTCTTT. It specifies CASSYGGFGGDTEAFF.

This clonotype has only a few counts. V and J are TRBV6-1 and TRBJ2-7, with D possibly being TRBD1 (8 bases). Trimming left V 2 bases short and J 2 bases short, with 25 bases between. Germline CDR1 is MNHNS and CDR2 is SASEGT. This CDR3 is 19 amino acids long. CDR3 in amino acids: CASSESSGRGQVGPYEQYF. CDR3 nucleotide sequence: TGTGCCAGCAGTGAATCCTCTGGGAGGGGACAGGTTGGACCCTACGAGCAGTACTTC.

Written as DNA, the CDR3 is TGTGCCAGCAGTGGGTCAGCGGGCGATTACAATGAGCAGTTCTTC. Translating gives CASSGSAGDYNEQFF. The chain has TRBV6-4 and TRBJ2-1; D perhaps matches TRBD2 (6 bases). The CDR3 is made up of 15 amino acids. V dropped 4 bases and J dropped 4 bases, with 14 bases sitting between them. The germline gives CDR1 MRHNA, CDR2 SNTAGT.

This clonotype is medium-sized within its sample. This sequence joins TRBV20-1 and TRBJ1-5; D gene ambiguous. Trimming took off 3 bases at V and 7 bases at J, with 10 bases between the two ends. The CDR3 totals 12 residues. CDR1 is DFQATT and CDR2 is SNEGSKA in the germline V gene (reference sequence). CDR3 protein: CSASTTGQPQHF. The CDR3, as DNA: TGCAGTGCTAGTACAACGGGACAGCCCCAGCATTTT.

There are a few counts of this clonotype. The CDR3 DNA sequence: TGTGCCAGTAGTTTGGGGACAGGGAACACTGAAGCTTTCTTT. This translates into CASSLGTGNTEAFF. The chain is built from TRBV19 and TRBJ1-1; 8 nucleotides agree with TRBD1. This CDR3 contains 14 residues. CDR1 is LNHDA and CDR2 is SQIVND in the germline V gene (reference sequence). V dropped 5 bases and J dropped 1; count of bases not matched to a gene: 3.

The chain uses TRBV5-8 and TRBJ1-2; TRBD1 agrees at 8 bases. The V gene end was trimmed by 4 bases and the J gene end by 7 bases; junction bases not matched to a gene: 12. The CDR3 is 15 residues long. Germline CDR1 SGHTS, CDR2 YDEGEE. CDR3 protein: CASSPQPTGGGGYTF. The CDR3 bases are TGTGCCAGCAGCCCACAGCCAACAGGGGGTGGTGGCTACACCTTC.

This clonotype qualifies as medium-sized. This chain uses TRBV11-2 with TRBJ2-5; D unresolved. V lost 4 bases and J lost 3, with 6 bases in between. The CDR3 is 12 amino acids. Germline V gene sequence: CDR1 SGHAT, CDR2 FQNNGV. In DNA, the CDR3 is TGTGCCAGCAGCTCCTATAAAGAGACCCAGTACTTC. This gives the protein CASSSYKETQYF.

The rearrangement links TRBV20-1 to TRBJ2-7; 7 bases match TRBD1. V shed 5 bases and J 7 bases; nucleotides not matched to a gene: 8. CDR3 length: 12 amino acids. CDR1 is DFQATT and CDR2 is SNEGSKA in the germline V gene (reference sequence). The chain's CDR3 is CSASRQGLEQYF. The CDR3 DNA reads TGCAGTGCTTCACGACAGGGCCTTGAGCAGTACTTC.

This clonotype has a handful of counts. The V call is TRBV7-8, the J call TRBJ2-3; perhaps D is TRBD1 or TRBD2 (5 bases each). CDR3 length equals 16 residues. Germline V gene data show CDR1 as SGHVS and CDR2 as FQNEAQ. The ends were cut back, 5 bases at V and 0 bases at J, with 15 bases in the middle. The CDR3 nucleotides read TGTGCCAGCAGCGAGATACTAGGGGTTAGCACAGATACGCAGTATTTT. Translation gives CASSEILGVSTDTQYF.

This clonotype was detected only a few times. The chain's CDR3 is CASSPLAGISTDTQYF. Here the CDR3 DNA reads TGTGCCAGCAGCCCACTAGCGGGAATTAGCACAGATACGCAGTATTTT. The chain carries TRBV6-1 and TRBJ2-3; 10 bases match TRBD2. CDR3 length: 16 residues. Unmatched junction bases numbered 6, after V lost 6 bases and J lost 0 bases. Germline V CDR1 and CDR2: MNHNS, SASEGT.